The rows below give T cell receptor beta chains drawn from one sample of a study of blood T cell repertoires in COVID-19. TCRdb's copy holds only in-frame clones and misses some; the assay was immunoSEQ multiplex PCR. Of about 250,000 clones in the sample, roughly 85% were seen once. The sample consisted of peripheral blood. Every receptor here comes from a man between 50 and 59 years old with active or convalescent COVID-19. Each CDR3 is given with its conserved first and last residue. D genes are given only for firm matches. Only part of the rows carry a size: once, few, many, or a class if the clone is expanded.

V gene	clone size	D gene	J gene	CDR3 protein	CDR3 DNA
TRBV10-3	-	-	TRBJ2-7	CATRGLAYEQYF	TGTGCCACCAGGGGACTCGCGTACGAGCAGTACTTC
TRBV21-1	-	-	TRBJ1-1	CASRKGTGAFQDTEAFF	TGTGCCAGCAGGAAGGGGACAGGGGCCTTTCAAGACACTGAAGCTTTCTTT
TRBV6-2/TRBV6-3	-	-	TRBJ1-2	CASSLPGSLALYGYTF	TGTGCCAGCAGCCTCCCGGGGAGCCTCGCCCTCTATGGCTACACCTTC
TRBV28	once	-	TRBJ2-1	CASSLTGNEQFF	TGTGCCAGCAGCTTGACGGGTAATGAGCAGTTCTTC
TRBV2	-	-	TRBJ1-4	CAGSAPGGKLFF	TGTGCCGGCTCGGCCCCCGGCGGGAAACTGTTTTTT
TRBV5-8	-	TRBD1	TRBJ2-7	CASSFTGTVNYEQYF	TGTGCCAGCAGCTTTACCGGGACAGTGAACTACGAGCAGTACTTC
TRBV6-5	-	-	TRBJ2-1	CASNTGGGLGEQFF	TGTGCCAGCAACACTGGGGGGGGGCTAGGTGAGCAGTTCTTC
TRBV29-1	-	-	TRBJ1-1	CSVGSSGGYTEAFF	TGCAGCGTAGGGTCCTCGGGAGGGTACACTGAAGCTTTCTTT
TRBV28	-	TRBD1	TRBJ2-7	CATEGTGSYEQYF	TGTGCCACCGAAGGGACAGGCTCCTACGAGCAGTACTTC
TRBV5-1	-	-	TRBJ1-1	CASSPAGGLSNTEAFF	TGCGCCAGCAGCCCCGCGGGGGGGTTATCGAACACTGAAGCTTTCTTT
TRBV6-5	-	TRBD1	TRBJ1-5	CASSSDRGYNQPQHF	TGTGCCAGCAGCTCGGACAGGGGTTACAATCAGCCCCAGCATTTT
TRBV5-4	-	-	TRBJ1-1	CASSLARENTEAFF	TGTGCCAGCAGCTTGGCGCGGGAGAACACTGAAGCTTTCTTT
TRBV4-1	once	-	TRBJ2-1	CASSQDLRSYNEQFF	TGCGCCAGCAGCCAAGATCTCCGCTCCTACAATGAGCAGTTCTTC